One and the same sample provided the 5 T cell receptor beta chains below, sequenced in a study of blood T cell repertoires in COVID-19. Using immunoSEQ multiplex PCR, the repertoire was profiled, and TCRdb retains in-frame clones only, with some absent. In the table there are roughly 120,000 clones, about 80% of which are singletons. Input material: peripheral blood. All receptors derive from a man in his sixties or seventies with active or convalescent COVID-19.

The chain is built from TRBV5-1 and TRBJ2-1, with D unresolved. CDR1 and CDR2 (germline): SGHRS, YFSETQ. The CDR3 length is 12 residues. The V end lost 4 bases, the J end lost 5 bases, and 7 bases lay between the germline ends. CDR3 region: CASSLLHNEQFF. The CDR3 DNA reads as TGCGCCAGCAGCCTCCTCCACAATGAGCAGTTCTTC.

J is TRBJ1-5 and V is TRBV19; 7 nucleotides agree with TRBD1. The CDR3 covers 14 residues. The V segment lost 4 bases and the J segment 4 bases; nucleotides outside the gene matches: 4. Germline V gene sequence: CDR1 LNHDA, CDR2 SQIVND (reference sequence). In DNA form, the CDR3 reads TGTGCCAGTAGTACCGGGACAGAGAATCAGCCCCAGCATTTT. Translation: CASSTGTENQPQHF.

V and J are TRBV18 and TRBJ1-1, with 7 bases identical to TRBD1. CDR1 KGHSH and CDR2 LQKENI come from the germline V gene. V trimming: 6 bases; J trimming: 0 bases; junction bases outside the gene matches: 4. This CDR3 is 14 amino acids long. CDR3 nucleotide sequence: TGTGCCAGCTCTTTGGGACAGCTGAACACTGAAGCTTTCTTT. Residues: CASSLGQLNTEAFF.

The chain uses TRBV7-2 and TRBJ2-1; the D gene is possibly TRBD1 (5 bases). The CDR3 has 15 amino acids. Germline CDR1 reads SGHTA; CDR2 reads FQGNSA. Trimming took off 5 bases at V and 0 bases at J, with 11 bases between the two ends. The CDR3 region is CASSPMQGSYNEQFF. In DNA form, the CDR3 reads TGTGCCAGCAGCCCCATGCAGGGCTCCTACAATGAGCAGTTCTTC. Supplemented by reference TRBV7-2 and TRBJ2-1, the full variable domain reads GAGVSQSPSNKVTEKGKDVELRCDPISGHTALYWYRQSLGQGLEFLIYFQGNSAPDKSGLPSDRFSAERTGGSVSTLTIQRTQQEDSAVYLCASSPMQGSYNEQFFGPGTRLTVL.

The CDR3 DNA is TGTGCCACCAGCAGAGGGCTTCTAGCGGGAGGGGGAGATACGCAGTATTTT. Translation gives CATSRGLLAGGGDTQYF. The V and J genes are TRBV15 and TRBJ2-3; 12 nucleotides line up with TRBD2. Trimming removed 1 base from V and 5 bases from J; junction bases left unmatched: 7. CDR3 length: 17 amino acids. Germline loops: CDR1 LNHNV, CDR2 YYDKDF (reference sequence). The complete variable domain, with remaining parts taken from reference TRBV15 and TRBJ2-3, reads DAMVIQNPRYQVTQFGKPVTLSCSQTLNHNVMYWYQQKSSQAPKLLFHYYDKDFNNEADTPDNFQSRRPNTSFCFLDIRSPGLGDTAMYLCATSRGLLAGGGDTQYFGPGTRLTVL.